This T cell receptor beta chain was profiled in a study of shared clonotypes between healthy human individuals. Repertoires were generated with immunoSEQ multiplex PCR, while TCRdb's copy carries only in-frame clones and drops some. The table has about 980,000 clones, approximately 80% seen once. The length of the CDR3 is 11 residues. Per the germline V gene, CDR1 is DFQATT and CDR2 is SNEGSKA (reference sequence). V was pared by 5 bases and J by 4 bases, with 0 bases of the junction left unmatched. The sequence was collected from a man between 18 and 35 years old in good health. The chain links TRBV20-1 to TRBJ1-2, with 8 bases aligning to TRBD1. The material sequenced was memory CD4+ T cells sorted from blood. As for subset: CD45RA-negative fraction. Here the CDR3 reads CSAGQGYGYTF. CDR3 sequence (DNA): TGCAGTGCTGGACAGGGCTATGGCTACACCTTC.